Listed below are T cell receptor beta chains from one sample, sequenced in a study of blood T cell repertoires in COVID-19. TCRdb's copy holds only in-frame clones and misses some; the assay was immunoSEQ multiplex PCR. The sample consists of 220,000 or so clones, roughly 86% of them appearing once. What was sequenced was peripheral blood. The receptors shown here come from a woman aged 45-65 years with COVID-19, enrolled during active disease. CDR3s include the opening cysteine and the closing phenylalanine or tryptophan. Fields, in order: D gene, clone size, V gene, J gene, CDR3 DNA, CDR3 protein. A D gene is named only where the DNA matches it firmly. Where a row states a size, it is once, few, many or the class of an expanded clone; other rows omit it.

D: TRBD1; size: -; V: TRBV24-1; J: TRBJ1-5; DNA: TGTGCCACCAGTGATCGGACAGGGCCATCTAATCAGCCCCAGCATTTT; CDR3: CATSDRTGPSNQPQHF
D: -; size: -; V: TRBV3-1/TRBV3-2; J: TRBJ1-1; DNA: TGTGCCAGCAGCCAACAGGGGAAGCGAGCTTTCTTT; CDR3: CASSQQGKRAFF
D: -; size: -; V: TRBV19; J: TRBJ1-2; DNA: TGTGCCAGTAGTATAGGGACAGAGAACTATGGCTACACCTTC; CDR3: CASSIGTENYGYTF
D: -; size: -; V: TRBV3-1/TRBV3-2; J: TRBJ1-2; DNA: TGTGCCAGCAGCCGGGCCCGTGGGGCCGCCCATGGCTACACCTTC; CDR3: CASSRARGAAHGYTF
D: TRBD1; size: few; V: TRBV19; J: TRBJ2-7; DNA: TGTGCCAGTAGTTCCGGGACAGGGAATCCCTACGAGCAGTACTTC; CDR3: CASSSGTGNPYEQYF
D: TRBD1; size: -; V: TRBV19; J: TRBJ1-1; DNA: TGTGCCAGTAGTCCAGGGGGGAACACTGAAGCTTTCTTT; CDR3: CASSPGGNTEAFF
D: TRBD1; size: -; V: TRBV5-4; J: TRBJ1-2; DNA: TGTGCCAGCAGTTTTGGGCAGGGGGCTGGCTACACCTTC; CDR3: CASSFGQGAGYTF
D: -; size: -; V: TRBV19; J: TRBJ1-1; DNA: TGTGCCAGTAGTATTAGGACTAACACTGAAGCTTTCTTT; CDR3: CASSIRTNTEAFF
D: TRBD1; size: -; V: TRBV7-8; J: TRBJ1-2; DNA: TGTGCCAGCAGCTGGGGGGACAGAGAGAACTATGGCTACACCTTC; CDR3: CASSWGDRENYGYTF
D: -; size: -; V: TRBV9; J: TRBJ2-3; DNA: TGTGCCAGCACGCGAGAGGGATGGGGTACAGATACGCAGTATTTT; CDR3: CASTREGWGTDTQYF
D: -; size: once; V: TRBV3-1/TRBV3-2; J: TRBJ1-6; DNA: TGTGCCAGCAGCCAAGCGGGGGGGTCTCGAAATTCACCCCTCCACTTT; CDR3: CASSQAGGSRNSPLHF
D: -; size: once; V: TRBV6-4; J: TRBJ1-2; DNA: TGTGCCAGCAGACCCGACAGCCTTAATTATGGCTACACCTTC; CDR3: CASRPDSLNYGYTF
D: -; size: -; V: TRBV19; J: TRBJ1-5; DNA: TGTGCCAGTAGTATAGACCCGAGCAATCAGCCCCAGCATTTT; CDR3: CASSIDPSNQPQHF
D: -; size: -; V: TRBV5-1; J: TRBJ1-3; DNA: TGCGCCAGCAGCTTAAAAACAGGATCTGGAAACACCATATATTTT; CDR3: CASSLKTGSGNTIYF
D: TRBD1; size: -; V: TRBV11-3; J: TRBJ2-7; DNA: TGTGCCAGCAGCCGGACAGGCGTCGGAGAGCAGTACTTC; CDR3: CASSRTGVGEQYF
D: TRBD1; size: -; V: TRBV4-3; J: TRBJ2-1; DNA: TGCGCCAGCAGCCAAGCCCGGACAGGGGTTAGGTACAATGAGCAGTTCTTC; CDR3: CASSQARTGVRYNEQFF
D: -; size: -; V: TRBV5-8; J: TRBJ1-2; DNA: TGTGCCAGCAGCTTGCAGGGAAACTATGGCTACACCTTC; CDR3: CASSLQGNYGYTF
D: -; size: -; V: TRBV12-3/TRBV12-4; J: TRBJ1-5; DNA: TGTGCTTCAGGGGACCTTAATCAGCCCCAGCATTTT; CDR3: CASGDLNQPQHF
D: -; size: -; V: TRBV7-2; J: TRBJ2-2; DNA: TGTGCCAGCAGCTTAGGAGTCAGGGGAAGCGGGGAGCTGTTTTTT; CDR3: CASSLGVRGSGELFF
D: -; size: -; V: TRBV5-1; J: TRBJ2-3; DNA: TGCGCCAGCAGCTTGGGACAGTTAACGGATACGCAGTATTTT; CDR3: CASSLGQLTDTQYF
D: -; size: -; V: TRBV10-3; J: TRBJ1-3; DNA: TGTGCCATCAGCGCAGGGCCTGGAAACACCATATATTTT; CDR3: CAISAGPGNTIYF
D: -; size: -; V: TRBV19; J: TRBJ1-6; DNA: TGTGCCAGTACCACCCAGGGGCTTTATAATTCACCCCTCCACTTT; CDR3: CASTTQGLYNSPLHF
D: -; size: -; V: TRBV12-5; J: TRBJ2-1; DNA: TGTGCTAGTGGTCTAGGTAATGAGCAGTTCTTC; CDR3: CASGLGNEQFF
D: -; size: -; V: TRBV24-1; J: TRBJ1-2; DNA: TGTGCCACCAGTGATTTGAAGACAGGAGGTGGCTACACCTTC; CDR3: CATSDLKTGGGYTF
D: -; size: -; V: TRBV5-1; J: TRBJ2-5; DNA: TGCGCCAGCAGCTTGGCTGCGGGGTCGGGAGAGACCCAGTACTTC; CDR3: CASSLAAGSGETQYF
D: -; size: -; V: TRBV7-9; J: TRBJ2-6; DNA: TGTGCCAGCAGCTTGGCAGGGGCTGGGGCCAACGTCCTGACTTTC; CDR3: CASSLAGAGANVLTF
D: -; size: few; V: TRBV27; J: TRBJ1-6; DNA: TGTGCCAGCAGCCCCCCAGATCAGGGTGGCACCCTCCACTTT; CDR3: CASSPPDQGGTLHF
D: TRBD1; size: -; V: TRBV2; J: TRBJ1-5; DNA: TGTGCCAGCAGTGAAAATACAGGGGGAAATCAGCCCCAGCATTTT; CDR3: CASSENTGGNQPQHF
D: -; size: once; V: TRBV6-6; J: TRBJ2-1; DNA: TGTGCCAGCAGTCGGGACTTCCCCTGGAGCTCCTACAATGAGCAGTTCTTC; CDR3: CASSRDFPWSSYNEQFF
D: -; size: -; V: TRBV9; J: TRBJ2-7; DNA: TGTGCCAGCAGCGTAGGGGCAGACTCCTACGAGCAGTACTTC; CDR3: CASSVGADSYEQYF
D: -; size: -; V: TRBV2; J: TRBJ2-7; DNA: TGTGCCAGCAGTGAATCCGAAAGGGGAAGCTCCTACGAGCAGTACTTC; CDR3: CASSESERGSSYEQYF
D: -; size: -; V: TRBV11-2; J: TRBJ2-6; DNA: TGTGCCAGCAGCTTGAGCGCGGTACTTATCCCGGGGGCCAACGTCCTGACTTTC; CDR3: CASSLSAVLIPGANVLTF
D: -; size: -; V: TRBV7-9; J: TRBJ1-4; DNA: TGTGCCAGCAGCTTCGGGAAAACTAATGAAAAACTGTTTTTT; CDR3: CASSFGKTNEKLFF
D: TRBD2; size: once; V: TRBV4-2; J: TRBJ2-7; DNA: TGTGCCAGCATCCCAGGGACTAGGATCCCCCACGAGCAGTACTTC; CDR3: CASIPGTRIPHEQYF
D: -; size: -; V: TRBV7-2; J: TRBJ1-5; DNA: TGTGCCAGCAGCTTAGAAGTGGGCTTGAGACCCCAGCATTTT; CDR3: CASSLEVGLRPQHF
D: -; size: -; V: TRBV6-5; J: TRBJ2-2; DNA: TGTGCCAGCAGCCTCAGACAGTTCACCGGGGAGCTGTTTTTT; CDR3: CASSLRQFTGELFF
D: -; size: -; V: TRBV7-8; J: TRBJ1-1; DNA: TGTGCCAGCAGCCCTGACAGATTGAACACTGAAGCTTTCTTT; CDR3: CASSPDRLNTEAFF
D: -; size: -; V: TRBV27; J: TRBJ1-1; DNA: TGTGCCAGCAGTTACGGAAGGGGCACTGAAGCTTTCTTT; CDR3: CASSYGRGTEAFF
D: TRBD2; size: -; V: TRBV7-6; J: TRBJ2-1; DNA: TGTGCCAGCAGCTTAGCTCCGACTAGCGGGGGGCATGGGTACAATGAGCAGTTCTTC; CDR3: CASSLAPTSGGHGYNEQFF
D: -; size: -; V: TRBV29-1; J: TRBJ1-2; DNA: TGCAGCGTCGTAGGGGGTAACTATGGCTACACCTTC; CDR3: CSVVGGNYGYTF
D: TRBD2; size: -; V: TRBV15; J: TRBJ2-3; DNA: TGTGCCACCAGCAGCGTGGCCGGGGGGATTGATACGCAGTATTTT; CDR3: CATSSVAGGIDTQYF
D: TRBD1; size: -; V: TRBV5-8; J: TRBJ2-1; DNA: TGTGCCAGCAGTCTTCCGGGACAGGGTGGAGATGAGCAGTTCTTC; CDR3: CASSLPGQGGDEQFF
D: TRBD2; size: once; V: TRBV28; J: TRBJ2-7; DNA: TGTGCCAGCAGTCGGGGGGGCCTGATGAACGAGCAGTACTTC; CDR3: CASSRGGLMNEQYF
D: -; size: -; V: TRBV13; J: TRBJ1-2; DNA: TGTGCCAGCTCCCTGGGCGGGGGGCATGGCTACACCTTC; CDR3: CASSLGGGHGYTF
D: -; size: once; V: TRBV2; J: TRBJ1-2; DNA: TGTGCCAGCAGGGGGGGGGTCTCTGCGTACTATGGCTACACCTTC; CDR3: CASRGGVSAYYGYTF
D: TRBD1; size: -; V: TRBV19; J: TRBJ1-1; DNA: TGTGCCAGTACCCTGGGACAGGGAGTAGGGAACACTGAAGCTTTCTTT; CDR3: CASTLGQGVGNTEAFF
D: -; size: -; V: TRBV4-3; J: TRBJ1-1; DNA: TGCGCCAGCAGCCAGGAGTTGATAAGGAACACTGAAGCTTTCTTT; CDR3: CASSQELIRNTEAFF
D: -; size: -; V: TRBV7-3; J: TRBJ1-1; DNA: TGTGCCAGCAAGAGGCAGGGAGGCACTGAAGCTTTCTTT; CDR3: CASKRQGGTEAFF
D: -; size: -; V: TRBV12-5; J: TRBJ1-1; DNA: TGTGCTAGTGGTTTGGTACAGATTATGAACACTGAAGCTTTCTTT; CDR3: CASGLVQIMNTEAFF
D: -; size: once; V: TRBV5-1; J: TRBJ2-1; DNA: TGCGCCAGCAGCTTGGCTGGCAATCTGAACAATGAGCAGTTCTTC; CDR3: CASSLAGNLNNEQFF
D: TRBD1; size: many; V: TRBV27; J: TRBJ1-2; DNA: TGTGCCAGCAGTTTCGGACAGGGAATGTCTGGCTACACCTTC; CDR3: CASSFGQGMSGYTF
D: -; size: -; V: TRBV2; J: TRBJ2-1; DNA: TGTGCCAGCAGTGGCAACAGGGCCTCCTACAATGAGCAGTTCTTC; CDR3: CASSGNRASYNEQFF
D: -; size: -; V: TRBV6-2/TRBV6-3; J: TRBJ2-2; DNA: TGTGCCAGCAGTTACTCGAGAGGGACCGGGGAGCTGTTTTTT; CDR3: CASSYSRGTGELFF
D: -; size: -; V: TRBV14; J: TRBJ2-2; DNA: TGTGCCAGCAGCCAAGTGAGGTCCGGGGAGCTGTTTTTT; CDR3: CASSQVRSGELFF
D: TRBD1; size: -; V: TRBV6-5; J: TRBJ1-3; DNA: TGTGCCAGCAGGACAGGGGGCGCGGTTGGAAACACCATATATTTT; CDR3: CASRTGGAVGNTIYF
D: -; size: -; V: TRBV4-3; J: TRBJ2-7; DNA: TGCGCCAGCAGCCTACACCCAGGGGACGGCTCCTACGAGCAGTACTTC; CDR3: CASSLHPGDGSYEQYF